Each of the 3 T cell receptor beta chains below was sequenced from the same sample in a study of shared clonotypes between healthy human individuals. The protocol was immunoSEQ multiplex PCR, while the TCRdb copy is restricted to in-frame clones and leaves out a portion. This sample carries 2 million to 2.5 million clones, approximately 95% of them seen once, and the ten largest clones take about 1.1%. Positive CCR7 selection of CD45RO-negative cells yielded the naive CD8 cells, and terminally differentiated effector memory CD45RA+ cells were excluded. The sequenced material came from naive CD8+ T cells sorted from blood. These TCRs come from a man between 18 and 35 years old in good health.

This clone was seen a single time. The genes are TRBV21-1 and TRBJ2-7. TRBV21-1 is a known pseudogene. This CDR3 region has 11 residues. This chain's CDR3 is CASTNSYEQYF. The CDR3 nucleotides read TGTGCCAGCACCAACTCCTACGAGCAGTACTTC.

The gene calls are TRBV25-1 and TRBJ2-1; D not resolved. The V end lost 7 bases, the J end lost 3 bases, and 10 bases lay between the germline ends. This CDR3 has 13 amino acids. CDR1 and CDR2 from the germline V gene are MGHDK and SYGVNS. The CDR3 reads CASTGLGYNEQFF. CDR3 nucleotide sequence: TGTGCCAGCACCGGGCTCGGCTACAATGAGCAGTTCTTC. Full variable domain (missing parts from reference TRBV25-1 and TRBJ2-1): EADIYQTPRYLVIGTGKKITLECSQTMGHDKMYWYQQDPGMELHLIHYSYGVNSTEKGDLSSESTVSRIRTEHFPLTLESARPSHTSQYLCASTGLGYNEQFFGPGTRLTVL.

V and J are TRBV28 and TRBJ2-7; 10 positions match TRBD2. CDR3 length: 14 amino acids. V lost 6 bases and J lost 5; bases outside the gene matches: 7. Germline CDR1 reads MDHEN; CDR2 reads SYDVKM. The CDR3 here is CASSEAGGTHEQYF. The CDR3 DNA sequence: TGTGCCAGCAGCGAAGCGGGAGGGACCCACGAGCAGTACTTC.